One and the same sample provided the 19 T cell receptor beta chains below, sequenced in a study of a mutant IDH1 vaccine in newly diagnosed glioma. Using immunoSEQ multiplex PCR, the repertoire was profiled, and TCRdb retains in-frame clones only, with some absent. This table holds 40,000 or so clones, around four fifths found once. The time point was: baseline, week 1 (first vaccination visit). Treatment of the sample: pre-vaccination baseline after standard-of-care therapy. The sequencing here drew on PBMCs, taken from a glioma patient treated with radiotherapy, temozolomide or both. These TCRs come from a middle-aged man with glioma. Some clones in this sample may be carry-over from other donors' samples.

This chain uses TRBV6-6 with TRBJ1-4; the D is unclear. The germline V gene has CDR1 MNHNY and CDR2 SVGAGI (reference sequence). Trimming left V 2 bases short and J 4 bases short, with 14 bases between. The CDR3 length is 16 residues. The CDR3 here is CASSYEGAAFNEKLFF. In DNA form, the CDR3 reads TGTGCCAGCAGTTACGAGGGAGCGGCCTTTAATGAAAAACTGTTTTTT.

The genes are TRBV4-3 and TRBJ1-2; 7 nucleotides match TRBD1. CDR1 and CDR2 from the germline V gene are LGHNA and YSLEER. The V and J ends lost 4 bases and 2 bases, in that order; junction bases with no gene match: 10. This CDR3 region has 16 residues. CDR3 region: CASSREAGGLNYGYTF. Written as DNA, the CDR3 is TGCGCCAGCAGCCGAGAGGCAGGGGGTTTAAACTATGGCTACACCTTC.

The chain links TRBV27 to TRBJ1-1; D gene ambiguous. CDR1 is MNHEY and CDR2 is SMNVEV in the germline V gene (reference sequence). The CDR3 length is 13 residues. The germline V and J ends were trimmed by 5 bases and 4 bases, with 11 bases remaining between them. The CDR3 DNA reads TGTGCCAGCAGTCTCGGGATGCGCACTGAAGCTTTCTTT. Translated: CASSLGMRTEAFF.

This clone came up a few times. This sequence joins TRBV6-6 and TRBJ1-1; D is ambiguous. From germline, CDR1 is MNHNY and CDR2 SVGAGI (reference sequence). The CDR3 extends over 13 amino acids. The V gene lost 6 bases and the J gene lost 0 bases, with 8 bases spanning the gap. DNA for the CDR3: TGTGCCAGCAGAATCTCGGTGAACACTGAAGCTTTCTTT. It yields the protein CASRISVNTEAFF.

This rearrangement joins TRBV29-1 to TRBJ2-1; D not resolved. From germline, CDR1 is SQVTM and CDR2 ANQGSEA. V was clipped by 2 bases and J by 6 bases, with 8 bases between them. This CDR3 has 12 residues. DNA for the CDR3: TGCAGCGTTGAACGTCAGACCAATGAGCAGTTCTTC. Translated, it gives CSVERQTNEQFF.

V usage is TRBV5-1 and J usage is TRBJ2-1; tentatively, D is TRBD1 (6 bases). Germline lookup yields CDR1 SGHRS and CDR2 YFSETQ. The V and J ends lost 2 bases and 0 bases respectively, with 9 bases between them. The CDR3 spans 15 residues. CDR3 amino acids: CASSFGTPSYNEQFF. In DNA form, the CDR3 reads TGCGCCAGCAGCTTCGGGACACCCTCCTACAATGAGCAGTTCTTC.

CDR3 region: CASSLGQAGNTIYF. CDR3 nucleotide sequence: TGCGCCAGCAGCTTAGGGCAGGCTGGAAACACCATATATTTT. This chain links TRBV5-1 with TRBJ1-3; no clear D gene. The CDR3 is made up of 14 amino acids. V gave up 2 bases and J gave up 2 bases, with 8 bases separating them. Germline V gene data show CDR1 as SGHRS and CDR2 as YFSETQ.

V is TRBV6-1 and J is TRBJ2-7, with no clear D. CDR1 is MNHNS, CDR2 SASEGT, per germline. Trimming removed 1 base from V and 4 bases from J, with 11 bases in between. The CDR3 runs to 14 residues. CDR3 nucleotides: TGTGCCAGCAGTGAAGGGGGATCAGAGTACGAGCAGTACTTC. This translates into CASSEGGSEYEQYF.

The chain has TRBV2 and TRBJ1-2, with D possibly matching TRBD1 (6 bases). Trimming left V 5 bases short and J 4 bases short, with 20 bases between. The CDR3 totals 16 residues. Germline CDR1 and CDR2: SNHLY and FYNNEI. CDR3 sequence (DNA): TGTGCCAGCAGTTTCCAATTGGGGGGCTCAAGCTATGGCTACACCTTC. Translation gives CASSFQLGGSSYGYTF.

The genes are TRBV5-1 and TRBJ2-4; D not certain. The CDR3 runs to 14 residues. Germline loops: CDR1 SGHRS, CDR2 YFSETQ. Deletions cut 4 bases from V and 0 bases from J, with 8 bases between. The CDR3 protein is CASSAELAKNIQYF. In DNA, the CDR3 is TGCGCCAGCAGCGCCGAGTTAGCCAAAAACATTCAGTACTTC.

This clone was counted a single time. The chain is built from TRBV6-5 and TRBJ1-2; D call uncertain. V lost 6 bases, J lost 2 bases, and 13 bases lay in between. The CDR3 is 14 amino acids. The germline gives CDR1 MNHEY, CDR2 SVGAGI. In nucleotides, the CDR3 is TGTGCCAGCAGCCTCGCCCGGTCGAACTATGGCTACACCTTC. Translating it yields CASSLARSNYGYTF.

V usage is TRBV5-1 and J usage is TRBJ2-5; D might be TRBD1 or TRBD2, each matching 6 bases. The V end was cut by 4 bases, the J end by 3 bases, with 13 bases between. The CDR3 spans 14 residues. Germline V CDR1 and CDR2: SGHRS, YFSETQ. CDR3 in DNA: TGCGCCAGCAGCCCAGGGGTAGCGGAAGAGACCCAGTACTTC. Translated: CASSPGVAEETQYF. The variable domain in full, with the rest retrieved from reference TRBV5-1 and TRBJ2-5, is KAGVTQTPRYLIKTRGQQVTLSCSPISGHRSVSWYQQTPGQGLQFLFEYFSETQRNKGNFPGRFSGRQFSNSRSEMNVSTLELGDSALYLCASSPGVAEETQYFGPGTRLLVL.

In DNA, the CDR3 is TGTGCCAGCAGCTCCTTGACAGGGAGGGTCGGGGAGCTGTTTTTT. The encoded protein is CASSSLTGRVGELFF. V gene TRBV11-1 combines with J gene TRBJ2-2, with D perhaps assigned TRBD1 or TRBD2 (7 bases each). Trimming stripped 4 bases from V and 7 bases from J, with 16 bases between. The CDR3 consists of 15 residues. The V gene's germline CDR1 is SGHAT and CDR2 FQDESV (reference sequence). Together with reference TRBV11-1 and TRBJ2-2, the CDR3 gives the full variable domain: EAEVAQSPRYKITEKSQAVAFWCDPISGHATLYWYRQILGQGPELLVQFQDESVVDDSQLPKDRFSAERLKGVDSTLKIQPAELGDSAMYLCASSSLTGRVGELFFGEGSRLTVL.

The rearrangement joins TRBV9 to TRBJ1-3; D might be TRBD1 (5 bases). V lost 0 bases and J 9 bases, leaving 10 bases between the germline ends. The germline V gene has CDR1 SGDLS and CDR2 YYNGEE. The CDR3 runs to 13 residues. The CDR3 coding sequence is TGTGCCAGCAGCGTAGGAGGGGAGTCCACCATATATTTT. This codes for CASSVGGESTIYF.

The rearrangement uses TRBV5-8 and TRBJ1-5; D not certain. Trimming removed 2 bases at V and 8 bases at J, with 17 bases between. The germline CDR1 and CDR2 sequences are SGHTS and YDEGEE. This CDR3 has 15 amino acids. The CDR3 reads CASSFRPRINEPQHF. The CDR3, as DNA: TGTGCCAGCAGCTTTCGACCCCGTATTAATGAGCCCCAGCATTTT.

The J gene is TRBJ2-7, the V gene TRBV11-2, with D unclear. This CDR3 has 14 residues. Germline CDR1 SGHAT, CDR2 FQNNGV. V was cut by 1 base and J by 0 bases, with 7 bases left in between. In DNA, the CDR3 is TGTGCCAGCAGCTTAGGGACGGGCTCCTACGAGCAGTACTTC. Translated: CASSLGTGSYEQYF.

The rearrangement uses TRBV7-9 and TRBJ2-7; perhaps TRBD1 as D (5 bases). V lost 2 bases and J lost 9, with 8 bases in between. The CDR3 spans 11 residues. Germline loops: CDR1 SEHNR, CDR2 FQNEAQ (reference sequence). CDR3 nucleotides: TGTGCCAGCAGCTTATTAGGGGTGCAGTACTTC. The encoded protein is CASSLLGVQYF.

In its sample, this clone was seen once. This chain uses TRBV6-1 with TRBJ2-2; no firm D call. There are 16 residues in the CDR3. CDR1 is MNHNS, CDR2 SASEGT, per germline. Trimming cost V 2 bases and J 6 bases, with 16 bases left between them. CDR3 nucleotides: TGTGCCAGCAGTGAACGAAGGGTCTCTCAGGCCGGGGAGCTGTTTTTT. Translation gives CASSERRVSQAGELFF.

This chain joins TRBV5-1 and TRBJ2-5; TRBD1 matches 9 bases. CDR3 length equals 14 residues. Germline V CDR1 and CDR2: SGHRS, YFSETQ. Trimming cost V 7 bases and J 10 bases; bases outside gene matches: 14. The CDR3 here is CASEPGQGRRGQYF. The DNA for the CDR3 is TGCGCCAGCGAGCCGGGACAGGGCCGGAGGGGCCAGTACTTC.